This TCR beta chain is drawn from a study of cytotoxic CD8 clonotypes in ibrutinib-treated CLL. Study details: Samples showed on average approximately 260,000 productive templates and tens of thousands of productive rearrangements.

The germline gives CDR1 MNHNS, CDR2 SASEGT. The V and J ends lost 2 bases and 4 bases, in that order; junction bases with no gene match: 4. This CDR3 has 15 residues. Some clones are missing from TCRdb's copy, which holds only in-frame ones; the method was immunoSEQ multiplex PCR. Here the sample spans over 65,000 clones, 68% being singletons. This sequence was found in a human donor with chronic lymphocytic leukemia. The chain uses TRBV6-1 and TRBJ1-2; 10 positions agree with TRBD1. The sample in question was PBMCs, obtained after 12 months of ibrutinib treatment. CDR3 in DNA: TGTGCCAGCAGTGAATTGGGGACAGGGGCCTATGGCTACACCTTC. Amino acid sequence: CASSELGTGAYGYTF.